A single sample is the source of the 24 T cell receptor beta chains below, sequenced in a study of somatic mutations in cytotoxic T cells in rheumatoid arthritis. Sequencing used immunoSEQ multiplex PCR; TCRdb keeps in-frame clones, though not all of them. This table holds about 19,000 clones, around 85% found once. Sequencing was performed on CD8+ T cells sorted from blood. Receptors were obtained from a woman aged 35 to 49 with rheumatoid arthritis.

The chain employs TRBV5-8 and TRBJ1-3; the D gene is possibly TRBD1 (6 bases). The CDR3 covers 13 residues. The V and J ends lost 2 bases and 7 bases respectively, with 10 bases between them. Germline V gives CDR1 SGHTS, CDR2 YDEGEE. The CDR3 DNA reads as TGTGCCAGCAGCTTATCACAGGGTAACACCATATATTTT. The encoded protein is CASSLSQGNTIYF. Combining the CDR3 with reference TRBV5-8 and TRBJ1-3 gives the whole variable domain EAGVTQSPTHLIKTRGQQATLRCSPISGHTSVYWYQQALGLGLQFLLWYDEGEERNRGNFPPRFSGRQFPNYSSELNVNALELEDSALYLCASSLSQGNTIYFGEGSWLTVV.

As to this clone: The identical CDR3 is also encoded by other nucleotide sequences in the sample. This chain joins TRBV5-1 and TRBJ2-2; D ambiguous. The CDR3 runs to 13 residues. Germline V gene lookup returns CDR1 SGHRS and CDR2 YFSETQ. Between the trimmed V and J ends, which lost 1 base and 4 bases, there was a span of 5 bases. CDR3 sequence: CASSLPGTGELFF. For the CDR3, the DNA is TGCGCCAGCAGCTTGCCGGGCACCGGGGAGCTGTTTTTT.

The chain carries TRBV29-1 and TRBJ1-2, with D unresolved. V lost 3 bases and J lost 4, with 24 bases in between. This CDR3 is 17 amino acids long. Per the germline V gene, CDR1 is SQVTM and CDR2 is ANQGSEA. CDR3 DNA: TGCAGCGTTGAGAACAGCTATCGCGTGAACCTCGGCTATGGCTACACCTTC. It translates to CSVENSYRVNLGYGYTF.

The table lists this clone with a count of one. The CDR3 nucleotides read TGTGCCAGCAGCCCGGGACAGCATAGCAATCAGCCCCAGCATTTT. It is translated as CASSPGQHSNQPQHF. This chain uses TRBV7-9 with TRBJ1-5, with 7 nucleotides matching TRBD1. The CDR3 runs to 15 residues. The germline V gene has CDR1 SEHNR and CDR2 FQNEAQ (reference sequence). Unmatched junction bases numbered 4, after V lost 5 bases and J lost 0 bases. The whole variable domain, filled in from reference TRBV7-9 and TRBJ1-5, reads DTGVSQNPRHKITKRGQNVTFRCDPISEHNRLYWYRQTLGQGPEFLTYFQNEAQLEKSRLLSDRFSAERPKGSFSTLEIQRTEQGDSAMYLCASSPGQHSNQPQHFGDGTRLSIL.

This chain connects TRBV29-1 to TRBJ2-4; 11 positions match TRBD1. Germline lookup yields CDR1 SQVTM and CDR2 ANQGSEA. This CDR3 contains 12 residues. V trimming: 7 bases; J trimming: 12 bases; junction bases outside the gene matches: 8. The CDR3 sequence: CSAGTGGKDQYF. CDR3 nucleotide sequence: TGCAGCGCCGGGACAGGGGGAAAGGATCAGTACTTC.

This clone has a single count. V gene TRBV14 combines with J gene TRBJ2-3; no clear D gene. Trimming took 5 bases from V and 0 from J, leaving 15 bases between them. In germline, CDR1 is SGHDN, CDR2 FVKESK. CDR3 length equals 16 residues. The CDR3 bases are TGTGCCAGCAGCACACTCGACAATCTAAGCACAGATACGCAGTATTTT. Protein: CASSTLDNLSTDTQYF. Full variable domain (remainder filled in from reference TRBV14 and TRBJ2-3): EAGVTQFPSHSVIEKGQTVTLRCDPISGHDNLYWYRRVMGKEIKFLLHFVKESKQDESGMPNNRFLAERTGGTYSTLKVQPAELEDSGVYFCASSTLDNLSTDTQYFGPGTRLTVL.

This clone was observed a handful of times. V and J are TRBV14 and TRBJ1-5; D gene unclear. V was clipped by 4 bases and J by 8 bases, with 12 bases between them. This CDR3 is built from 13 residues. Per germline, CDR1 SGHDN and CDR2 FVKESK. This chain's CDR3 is CASSRGPLEPQHF. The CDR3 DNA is TGTGCCAGCAGCCGAGGCCCCCTTGAGCCCCAGCATTTT.

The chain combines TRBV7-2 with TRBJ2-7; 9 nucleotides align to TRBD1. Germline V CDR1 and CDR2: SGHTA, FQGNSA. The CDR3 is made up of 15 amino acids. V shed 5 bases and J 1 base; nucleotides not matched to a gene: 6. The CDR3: CASSHLGTGSYEQYF. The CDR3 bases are TGTGCCAGCAGCCACCTCGGGACAGGGTCCTACGAGCAGTACTTC.

CDR3 nucleotides: TGTGCCAGCTCACCGTATCAGGGGGACAACACTGAAGCTTTCTTT. Amino acid sequence: CASSPYQGDNTEAFF. The chain recombines TRBV18 with TRBJ1-1; 7 bases align to TRBD1. From germline, CDR1 is KGHSH and CDR2 LQKENI. This CDR3 has 15 amino acids. The ends lost 3 bases at V and 2 bases at J; junction bases unmatched: 6.

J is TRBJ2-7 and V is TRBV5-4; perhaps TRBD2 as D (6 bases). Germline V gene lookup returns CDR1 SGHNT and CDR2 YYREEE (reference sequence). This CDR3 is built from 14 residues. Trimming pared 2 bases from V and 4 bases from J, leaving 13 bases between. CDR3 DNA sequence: TGTGCCAGCAGCTTAACGACCGGGGGATACGAGCAGTACTTC. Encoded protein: CASSLTTGGYEQYF.

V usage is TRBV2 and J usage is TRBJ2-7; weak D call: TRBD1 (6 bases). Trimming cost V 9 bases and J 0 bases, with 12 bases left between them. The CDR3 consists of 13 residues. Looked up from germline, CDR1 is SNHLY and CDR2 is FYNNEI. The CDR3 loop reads CASNGQPSYEQYF. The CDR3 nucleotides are TGTGCCAGTAACGGACAGCCCTCCTACGAGCAGTACTTC.

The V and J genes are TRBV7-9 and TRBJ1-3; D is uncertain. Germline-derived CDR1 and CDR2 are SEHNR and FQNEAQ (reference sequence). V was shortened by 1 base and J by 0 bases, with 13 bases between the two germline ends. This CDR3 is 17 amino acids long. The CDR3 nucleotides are TGTGCCAGCAGCTTAGGGCGGTACTTGAGCTCTGGAAACACCATATATTTT. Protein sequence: CASSLGRYLSSGNTIYF. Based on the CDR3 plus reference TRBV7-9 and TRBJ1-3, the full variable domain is DTGVSQNPRHKITKRGQNVTFRCDPISEHNRLYWYRQTLGQGPEFLTYFQNEAQLEKSRLLSDRFSAERPKGSFSTLEIQRTEQGDSAMYLCASSLGRYLSSGNTIYFGEGSWLTVV.

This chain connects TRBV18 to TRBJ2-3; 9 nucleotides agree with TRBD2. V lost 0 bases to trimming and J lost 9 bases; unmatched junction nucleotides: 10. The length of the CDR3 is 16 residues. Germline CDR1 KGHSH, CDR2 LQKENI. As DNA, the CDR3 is TGTGCCAGCTCACCACCGCAAACTAGCGGGTTAACAACGCAGTATTTT. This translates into CASSPPQTSGLTTQYF.

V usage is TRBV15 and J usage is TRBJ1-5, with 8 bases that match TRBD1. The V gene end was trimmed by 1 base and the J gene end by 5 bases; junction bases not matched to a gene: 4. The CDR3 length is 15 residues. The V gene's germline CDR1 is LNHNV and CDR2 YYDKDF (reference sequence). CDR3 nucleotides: TGTGCCACCAGCAGAGGACAGGGGATTTATCAGCCCCAGCATTTT. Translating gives CATSRGQGIYQPQHF.

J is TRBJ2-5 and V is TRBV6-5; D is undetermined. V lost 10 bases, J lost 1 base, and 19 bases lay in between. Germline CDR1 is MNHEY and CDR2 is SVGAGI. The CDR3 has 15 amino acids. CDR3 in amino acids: CATSLQTTPQETQYF. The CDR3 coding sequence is TGTGCCACCTCCCTCCAGACAACCCCCCAAGAGACCCAGTACTTC.

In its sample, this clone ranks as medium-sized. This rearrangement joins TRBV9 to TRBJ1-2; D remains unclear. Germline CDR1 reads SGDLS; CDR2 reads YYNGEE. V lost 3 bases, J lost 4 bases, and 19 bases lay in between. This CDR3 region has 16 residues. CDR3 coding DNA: TGTGCCAGCAGCGCGAGCCCCCCCGACAAGGCCTATGGCTACACCTTC. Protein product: CASSASPPDKAYGYTF.

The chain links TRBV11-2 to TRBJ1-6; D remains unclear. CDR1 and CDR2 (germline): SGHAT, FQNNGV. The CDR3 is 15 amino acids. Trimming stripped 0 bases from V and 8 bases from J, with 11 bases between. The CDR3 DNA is TGTGCCAGCAGCTTAGATTTCCCCCGGGATTCACCCCTCCACTTT. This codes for CASSLDFPRDSPLHF.

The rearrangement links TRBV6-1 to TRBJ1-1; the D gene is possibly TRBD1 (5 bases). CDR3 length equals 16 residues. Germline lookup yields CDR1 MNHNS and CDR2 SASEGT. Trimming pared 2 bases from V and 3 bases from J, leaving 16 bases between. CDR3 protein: CASSESAGGMDTEAFF. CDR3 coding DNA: TGTGCCAGCAGTGAATCCGCCGGGGGAATGGACACTGAAGCTTTCTTT.

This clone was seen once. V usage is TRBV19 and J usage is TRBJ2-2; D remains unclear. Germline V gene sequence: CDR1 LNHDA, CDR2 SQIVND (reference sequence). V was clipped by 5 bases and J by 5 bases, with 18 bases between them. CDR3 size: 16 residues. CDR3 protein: CASSPGGERGTGELFF. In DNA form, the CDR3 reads TGTGCCAGTAGTCCCGGCGGAGAGCGAGGAACCGGGGAGCTGTTTTTT.

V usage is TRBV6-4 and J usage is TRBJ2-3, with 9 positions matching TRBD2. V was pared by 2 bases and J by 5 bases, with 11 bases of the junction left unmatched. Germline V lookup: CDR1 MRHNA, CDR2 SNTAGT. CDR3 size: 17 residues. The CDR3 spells CASSDGVAGGSLDTQYF. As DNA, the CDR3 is TGTGCCAGCAGTGACGGAGTTGCGGGGGGGAGTCTAGATACGCAGTATTTT.

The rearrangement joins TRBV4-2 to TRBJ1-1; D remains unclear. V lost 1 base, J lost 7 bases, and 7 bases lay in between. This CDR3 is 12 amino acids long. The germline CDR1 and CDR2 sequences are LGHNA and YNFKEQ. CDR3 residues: CASSQVGVEAFF. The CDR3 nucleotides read TGTGCCAGCAGCCAAGTCGGTGTTGAAGCTTTCTTT.

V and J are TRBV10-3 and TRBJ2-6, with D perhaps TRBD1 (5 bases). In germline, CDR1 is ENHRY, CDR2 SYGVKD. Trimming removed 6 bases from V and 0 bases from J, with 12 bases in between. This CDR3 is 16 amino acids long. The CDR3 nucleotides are TGTGCCATCAGCGCTATGGACACCTCTGGGGCCAACGTCCTGACTTTC. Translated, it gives CAISAMDTSGANVLTF.

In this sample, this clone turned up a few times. This chain's CDR3 is CASSSHREGDTGELFF. The CDR3 DNA reads as TGTGCCAGCAGCTCCCACAGGGAGGGCGACACCGGGGAGCTGTTTTTT. The chain couples TRBV11-3 to TRBJ2-2; weak D call: TRBD2 (7 bases). Germline CDR1 and CDR2: SGHNT and YENEEA. With 4 bases removed from V and 3 bases from J, the gap between germline ends came to 15 bases. This CDR3 has 16 amino acids.

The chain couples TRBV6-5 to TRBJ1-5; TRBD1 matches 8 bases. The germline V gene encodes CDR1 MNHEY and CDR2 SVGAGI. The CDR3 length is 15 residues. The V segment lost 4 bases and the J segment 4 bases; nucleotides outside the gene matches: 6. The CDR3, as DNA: TGTGCCAGCAGTTTCGGCCGACAGGGGAATCAGCCCCAGCATTTT. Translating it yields CASSFGRQGNQPQHF.